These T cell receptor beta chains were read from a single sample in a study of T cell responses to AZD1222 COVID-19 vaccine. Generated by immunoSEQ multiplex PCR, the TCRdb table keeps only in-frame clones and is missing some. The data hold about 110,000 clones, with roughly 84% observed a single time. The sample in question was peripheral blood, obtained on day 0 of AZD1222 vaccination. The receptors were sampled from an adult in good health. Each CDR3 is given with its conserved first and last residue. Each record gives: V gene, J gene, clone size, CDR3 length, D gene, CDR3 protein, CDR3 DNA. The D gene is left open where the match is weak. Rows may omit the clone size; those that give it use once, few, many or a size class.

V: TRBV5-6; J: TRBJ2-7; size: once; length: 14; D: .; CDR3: CASSLGLATYEQYF; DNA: TGTGCCAGCAGCTTGGGCCTAGCGACCTACGAGCAGTACTTC
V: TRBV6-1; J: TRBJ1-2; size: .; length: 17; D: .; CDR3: CASSDGPGLPKGYGYTF; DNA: TGTGCCAGCAGTGACGGCCCTGGACTTCCTAAGGGGTATGGCTACACCTTC
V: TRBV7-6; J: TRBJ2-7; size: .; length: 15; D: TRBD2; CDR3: CASSFLAGTSYEQYF; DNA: TGTGCCAGCAGCTTTTTAGCGGGAACCTCCTACGAGCAGTACTTC
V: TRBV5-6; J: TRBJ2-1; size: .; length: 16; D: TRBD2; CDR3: CASSLVGLAGPDEQFF; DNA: TGTGCCAGCAGCTTGGTGGGACTAGCGGGGCCGGATGAGCAGTTCTTC
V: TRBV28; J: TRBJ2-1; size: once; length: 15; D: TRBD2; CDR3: CASSSGASGSNEQFF; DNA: TGTGCCAGCAGTTCAGGGGCTAGCGGGAGTAATGAGCAGTTCTTC
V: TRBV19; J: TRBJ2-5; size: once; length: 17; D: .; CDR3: CASSIYGPGDLQETQYF; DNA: TGTGCCAGTAGTATTTACGGTCCAGGGGACTTACAAGAGACCCAGTACTTC
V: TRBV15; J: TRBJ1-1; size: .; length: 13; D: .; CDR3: CATSRAVNTEAFF; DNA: TGTGCCACCAGCAGAGCAGTGAACACTGAAGCTTTCTTT
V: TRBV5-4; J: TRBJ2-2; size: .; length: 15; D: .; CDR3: CASSLASQNTGELFF; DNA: TGTGCCAGCAGCTTGGCTAGCCAAAACACCGGGGAGCTGTTTTTT
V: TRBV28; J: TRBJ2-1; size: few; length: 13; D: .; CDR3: CASSLYAANEQFF; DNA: TGTGCCAGCAGTTTATACGCGGCCAATGAGCAGTTCTTC
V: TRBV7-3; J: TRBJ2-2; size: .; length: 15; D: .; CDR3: CASSLSGTDTGELFF; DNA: TGTGCCAGCAGCTTAAGCGGGACGGACACCGGGGAGCTGTTTTTT
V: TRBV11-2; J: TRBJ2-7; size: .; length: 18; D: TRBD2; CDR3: CASSLPFPLAGVLYEQYF; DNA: TGTGCCAGCTCCTTACCTTTCCCACTAGCGGGAGTTCTCTACGAGCAGTACTTC
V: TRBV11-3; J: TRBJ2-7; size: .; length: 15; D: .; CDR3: CASSDRDVSSYEQYF; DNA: TGTGCCAGCAGCGACCGGGACGTGAGCTCCTACGAGCAGTACTTC
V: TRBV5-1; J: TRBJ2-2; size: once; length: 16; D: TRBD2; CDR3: CASSPRGGFRTGELFF; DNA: TGCGCCAGCAGCCCCCGGGGAGGGTTTCGGACCGGGGAGCTGTTTTTT
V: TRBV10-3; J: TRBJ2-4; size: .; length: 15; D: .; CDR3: CAIRAADPAKNIQYF; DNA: TGTGCCATCAGGGCGGCGGACCCAGCCAAAAACATTCAGTACTTC
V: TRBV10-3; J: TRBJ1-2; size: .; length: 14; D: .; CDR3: CATYAGVGPDGYTF; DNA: TGTGCCACCTACGCAGGCGTCGGGCCCGATGGCTACACCTTC
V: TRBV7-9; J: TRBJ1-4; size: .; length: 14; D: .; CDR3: CASSSGGSNEKLFF; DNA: TGTGCCAGCAGCTCGGGGGGCTCTAATGAAAAACTGTTTTTT
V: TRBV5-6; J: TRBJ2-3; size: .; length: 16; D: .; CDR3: CASSFLTGAATDTQYF; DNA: TGTGCCAGCAGCTTTCTCACCGGGGCTGCCACAGATACGCAGTATTTT
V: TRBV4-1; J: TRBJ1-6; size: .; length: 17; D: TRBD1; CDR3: CASSQGRQGALNSPLHF; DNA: TGCGCCAGCAGCCAAGGACGACAGGGGGCCCTTAATTCACCCCTCCACTTT
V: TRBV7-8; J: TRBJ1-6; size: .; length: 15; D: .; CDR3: CASSPDRDGSSPLHF; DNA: TGTGCCAGCAGTCCCGACCGGGACGGGTCTTCACCCCTCCACTTT
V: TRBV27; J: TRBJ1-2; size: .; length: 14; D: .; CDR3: CASSLRVQNYGYTF; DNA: TGTGCCAGCAGTTTGCGTGTTCAGAACTATGGCTACACCTTC
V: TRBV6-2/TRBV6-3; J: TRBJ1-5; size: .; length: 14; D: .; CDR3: CASSRLSRNQPQHF; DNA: TGTGCCAGCAGCCGCTTGTCTCGAAATCAGCCCCAGCATTTT
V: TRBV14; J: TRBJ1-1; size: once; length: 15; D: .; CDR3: CASSQGGAGNTEAFF; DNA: TGTGCCAGCAGCCAAGGGGGCGCTGGGAACACTGAAGCTTTCTTT